The 8 T cell receptor beta chains reported below all come from one sample, sequenced in a study of Graves' ophthalmopathy and Graves' hyperthyroidism. The authors amplified TCR beta CDR3 regions from RNA transcripts. HTBI-primed RT-PCR formed the first round, and a multiplex PCR formed the second. Each CDR3 protein gets one entry after TCRdb re-called the multiplex PCR reads with MiXCR. The sample yields approximately 460,000 distinct CDR3 sequences, about 15% seen once. The sample consisted of blood. The origin of the receptors is a woman younger than 45 with Graves' ophthalmopathy.

At least ten counts were recorded for this clonotype. This chain uses TRBV12-3 or TRBV12-4 with TRBJ2-7; 7 bases are a match to TRBD1. This CDR3 region has 14 residues. V gave up 7 bases and J gave up 2 bases; unmatched junction bases: 8. The CDR3 here is CASTLTGNTYEQYF. The CDR3 nucleotides are TGTGCCAGCACCTTGACAGGGAATACCTACGAGCAGTACTTC.

This clonotype was recorded many times. The chain joins TRBV12-3 or TRBV12-4 to TRBJ2-5; 8 bases align to TRBD2. This CDR3 contains 14 residues. Trimming took 5 bases from V and 4 from J; bases not matched to a gene: 6. The CDR3 DNA reads as TGTGCCAGCAGTACGCCGGGGGGGCCAGAGACCCAGTACTTC. Translated: CASSTPGGPETQYF.

This clonotype has a count of ten or more. Compared with germline, one end of the junction differs, possibly owing to a read error. The rearrangement links TRBV9 to TRBJ1-2; 8 bases align to TRBD1. Looked up from germline, CDR1 is SGDLS and CDR2 is YYNGEE. CDR3 length: 14 amino acids. CDR3: CASVSPGGLGGYTF. The CDR3 bases are TGCGCCAGCGTCTCCCCAGGGGGCCTGGGTGGCTACACCTTC.

This clonotype was seen ten or more times. This sequence joins TRBV7-3 and TRBJ2-3; TRBD2 agrees at 11 bases. This CDR3 has 15 amino acids. CDR1 is SGHTA, CDR2 FQGTGA, per germline. Trimming took 5 bases from V and 5 from J; bases not matched to a gene: 6. The CDR3 DNA sequence: TGTGCCAGCAGCCAGAGACTAGCGGGGATAGATACGCAGTATTTT. It translates to CASSQRLAGIDTQYF.

In this sample, this clonotype turned up many times. The rearrangement links TRBV7-2 to TRBJ2-5, with TRBD2 matching 9 bases. Trimming took 5 bases from V and 5 from J; bases not matched to a gene: 12. Per germline, CDR1 SGHTA and CDR2 FQGNSA. CDR3 size: 16 residues. Written as DNA, the CDR3 is TGTGCCAGCAGCCCTAGGGGCGGGGGGGCCTGGGAGACCCAGTACTTC. It translates to CASSPRGGGAWETQYF.

In this sample, this clonotype turned up many times. The chain couples TRBV28 to TRBJ2-7, with D possibly matching TRBD2 (5 bases). The CDR3 loop spans 13 amino acids. V lost 5 bases and J lost 2, with 10 bases in between. Germline V gene lookup returns CDR1 MDHEN and CDR2 SYDVKM. CDR3 nucleotide sequence: TGTGCCAGCAGTCCCGGGATTCCCTACGAGCAGTACTTC. Translated: CASSPGIPYEQYF.

As regards this clonotype: A much more abundant neighbour one base away suggests this may be a read error. The chain uses TRBV18 and TRBJ1-1; a weak D match, TRBD1 (6 bases). This CDR3 spans 16 amino acids. Germline-derived CDR1 and CDR2 are KGHSH and LQKENI. The CDR3 nucleotides read TGTGCCAGCTCACCTATACAGACAGGATGGAGCACTGAAGCTGTCTTT. Its translation: CASSPIQTGWSTEAVF. The entire variable domain, with the rest obtained from reference TRBV18 and TRBJ1-1, is as follows: NAGVMQNPRHLVRRRGQEARLRCSPMKGHSHVYWYRQLPEEGLKFMVYLQKENIIDESGMPKERFSAEFPKEGPSILRIQQVVRGDSAAYFCASSPIQTGWSTEAVFGQGTRLTVV.

This clonotype was observed at least ten times. The chain couples TRBV24-1 to TRBJ1-5, with 7 positions matching TRBD1. The CDR3 covers 17 residues. Germline V lookup: CDR1 KGHDR, CDR2 SFDVKD. V shed 3 bases, J shed 1 base, and the junction held 8 bases outside the gene matches. Here the CDR3 DNA reads TGTGCCACCAGTGATCAAAGGACAGGCTTGAGCAATCAGCCCCAGCATTTT. Protein product: CATSDQRTGLSNQPQHF.